What follows is one T cell receptor beta chain and its context. The V segment lost 4 bases and the J segment 3 bases; nucleotides outside the gene matches: 12. Germline V gene lookup returns CDR1 SGHRS and CDR2 YFSETQ. The CDR3 spans 16 residues. The data derive from a study of stem cell transplantation in POMP-related autoinflammatory disease. This table comes from immunoSEQ multiplex PCR, and its TCRdb copy is limited to in-frame clones, with some not included. The data contain over 60,000 clones, roughly 93% of them singletons. The TCR originated in a human patient with POMP-related autoinflammation and immune dysregulation (PRAID). Certain T cells may be donor cells from the graft. This specimen consisted of CD4+ T cells from PBMCs, obtained after stem cell transplantation. The V gene is TRBV5-1, the J gene TRBJ1-1; 7 bases align to TRBD1. DNA for the CDR3: TGCGCCAGCAGCGTCGGCATGACAGGGTTTGACACTGAAGCTTTCTTT. As protein: CASSVGMTGFDTEAFF.